One and the same sample provided the 30 T cell receptor beta chains below, sequenced in a study of blood T cell repertoires in COVID-19. The protocol was immunoSEQ multiplex PCR, while the TCRdb copy is restricted to in-frame clones and leaves out a portion. Of about 15,000 clones listed, 89% are singletons. The sample taken for sequencing was peripheral blood. The source of these receptors is a human donor in a cohort sampled during active COVID-19.

The V gene is TRBV14, the J gene TRBJ2-7; TRBD1 aligns across 8 bases. From germline, CDR1 is SGHDN and CDR2 FVKESK. This CDR3 is 16 amino acids long. The V gene end was trimmed by 4 bases and the J gene end by 1 base; junction bases not matched to a gene: 9. The CDR3 sequence is CASSRARQGRSYEQYF. The DNA of the CDR3 is TGTGCCAGCAGCCGGGCGAGACAGGGGCGTTCCTACGAGCAGTACTTC.

The J gene is TRBJ2-5, the V gene TRBV10-3, with 8 bases identical to TRBD2. The CDR3 has 15 residues. Germline V lookup: CDR1 ENHRY, CDR2 SYGVKD. Losses at the gene ends were 3 bases for V and 4 bases for J; bases not matched to a gene: 7. In nucleotides, the CDR3 is TGTGCCATCAGTGACCCCCTAGCGGGTGGAGAGACCCAGTACTTC. This gives the protein CAISDPLAGGETQYF.

The rearrangement joins TRBV4-1 to TRBJ2-6; possible D gene TRBD1, 5 bases. Germline loops: CDR1 MGHRA, CDR2 YSYEKL. V was pared by 4 bases and J by 0 bases, with 13 bases between. The CDR3 has 17 residues. The CDR3 region has the DNA TGCGCCAGCAGCCCCGACAGCTCCCCCTCTGGGGCCAACGTCCTGACTTTC. Translation: CASSPDSSPSGANVLTF.

This chain links TRBV12-3 or TRBV12-4 with TRBJ1-2, with D uncertain. This CDR3 is built from 12 residues. Trimming stripped 4 bases from V and 3 bases from J, with 6 bases between. CDR3 region: CASSSDYYGYTF. The CDR3 coding sequence is TGTGCCAGCAGTTCGGACTACTATGGCTACACCTTC.

This chain uses TRBV6-5 with TRBJ1-2; the match to TRBD1 covers 7 bases. This CDR3 has 15 residues. J gave up 4 bases and V 0 bases, and 5 bases lay outside the gene matches. In germline, CDR1 is MNHEY, CDR2 SVGAGI. In DNA form, the CDR3 reads TGTGCCAGCAGTTACTCTCCAGGGGGGACCTATGGCTACACCTTC. Its protein product is CASSYSPGGTYGYTF.

This chain connects TRBV5-1 to TRBJ2-2; 8 bases agree with TRBD1. Germline-derived CDR1 and CDR2 are SGHRS and YFSETQ. With V trimmed by 4 bases and J by 6 bases, 8 bases remained unmatched. CDR3 length equals 15 residues. The CDR3 region is CASSLDRVGSGELFF. The CDR3 DNA reads as TGCGCCAGCAGCCTGGACAGGGTGGGCTCCGGGGAGCTGTTTTTT.

The chain recombines TRBV10-3 with TRBJ2-7; D is unresolved. Germline V CDR1 and CDR2: ENHRY, SYGVKD. The CDR3 covers 15 residues. V dropped 0 bases and J dropped 2 bases, with 11 bases sitting between them. The chain's CDR3 is CAISESTDSTYEQYF. In DNA form, the CDR3 reads TGTGCCATCAGTGAGTCGACTGACTCCACCTACGAGCAGTACTTC.

V is TRBV5-5 and J is TRBJ1-1; 11 positions match TRBD1. Trimming removed 9 bases from V and 0 bases from J; junction bases left unmatched: 7. The CDR3 loop spans 15 amino acids. The germline V gene has CDR1 SGHKS and CDR2 YYEKEE (reference sequence). The CDR3 sequence is CATGQGVSMNTEAFF. CDR3 bases: TGTGCCACGGGACAGGGGGTTTCGATGAACACTGAAGCTTTCTTT.

This rearrangement joins TRBV7-9 to TRBJ1-2; 7 bases are a match to TRBD1. Germline CDR1 is SEHNR and CDR2 is FQNEAQ (reference sequence). This CDR3 has 15 residues. With V trimmed by 3 bases and J by 4 bases, 8 bases remained unmatched. CDR3 region: CASSFEQTGAYGYTF. The CDR3 DNA reads as TGTGCCAGCAGCTTTGAACAAACAGGGGCCTATGGCTACACCTTC.

The rearrangement links TRBV11-1 to TRBJ2-5; tentative D call: TRBD1 (6 bases). Trimming cost V 0 bases and J 4 bases, with 6 bases left between them. CDR1 is SGHAT and CDR2 is FQDESV in the germline V gene (reference sequence). The length of the CDR3 is 13 residues. The CDR3 DNA is TGTGCCAGCAGCTTAGCGGGGGCAGAGACCCAGTACTTC. Amino acid sequence: CASSLAGAETQYF.

The chain recombines TRBV6-5 with TRBJ2-2, with a tentative D call TRBD1 (6 bases). Trimming stripped 8 bases from V and 2 bases from J, with 12 bases between. Germline V gives CDR1 MNHEY, CDR2 SVGAGI. CDR3 length: 14 amino acids. The CDR3 DNA reads TGTGCCAGCCAGGTCAGGGGAAACACCGGGGAGCTGTTTTTT. It encodes CASQVRGNTGELFF.

DNA for the CDR3: TGTGCCAGTAGTGAGCCGGGACAGGGGGCCTATGGCTACACCTTC. It is translated as CASSEPGQGAYGYTF. V gene TRBV19 combines with J gene TRBJ1-2, with 12 bases matching TRBD1. Germline loops: CDR1 LNHDA, CDR2 SQIVND (reference sequence). The CDR3 is made up of 15 amino acids. J was trimmed by 4 bases and V by 5 bases; bases with no gene match: 5.

The rearrangement uses TRBV19 and TRBJ1-5, with D unresolved. Trimming pared 2 bases from V and 4 bases from J, leaving 18 bases between. The CDR3 contains 17 residues. CDR1 and CDR2 (germline): LNHDA, SQIVND (reference sequence). For the CDR3, the DNA is TGTGCCAGTAGTATAATGGGCGGAGGTGGTGGGAATCAGCCCCAGCATTTT. Protein product: CASSIMGGGGGNQPQHF.

This chain joins TRBV5-6 and TRBJ2-7, with no clear D. Trimming stripped 5 bases from V and 5 bases from J, with 14 bases between. Germline values: CDR1 SGHDT, CDR2 YYEEEE. The CDR3 has 13 residues. The CDR3, as DNA: TGTGCCAGCAGTTCCTGGATGGGCCACGAGCAGTACTTC. Translated, it gives CASSSWMGHEQYF.

This chain connects TRBV7-2 to TRBJ1-1; no clear D. CDR3 length: 14 residues. CDR1 and CDR2 (germline): SGHTA, FQGNSA. Trimming took 4 bases from V and 0 from J, leaving 9 bases between them. In DNA form, the CDR3 reads TGTGCCAGCAGCTCCACTCGCATGAACACTGAAGCTTTCTTT. Encoded protein: CASSSTRMNTEAFF. Filled out from reference TRBV7-2 and TRBJ1-1, the complete variable domain reads GAGVSQSPSNKVTEKGKDVELRCDPISGHTALYWYRQSLGQGLEFLIYFQGNSAPDKSGLPSDRFSAERTGGSVSTLTIQRTQQEDSAVYLCASSSTRMNTEAFFGQGTRLTVV.

This clone was seen once. This chain uses TRBV25-1 with TRBJ2-1; D is undetermined. V lost 1 base and J lost 3, with 4 bases in between. Germline V gene sequence: CDR1 MGHDK, CDR2 SYGVNS. The CDR3 extends over 13 amino acids. The CDR3 bases are TGTGCCAGCAGTGAATTCATCTACAATGAGCAGTTCTTC. Protein product: CASSEFIYNEQFF.

This clone was observed a single time. Sequence at one end of the junction differs from germline and may be a read error. The chain is built from TRBV7-2 and TRBJ2-3; 16 bases fit TRBD2. CDR1 is SGHTA and CDR2 is FQGNSA in the germline V gene. This CDR3 is built from 17 residues. The CDR3 protein is CANGPGLAGGRTDTQYF. Written as DNA, the CDR3 is TGTGCCAACGGACCGGGACTAGCGGGGGGGCGCACGGATACGCAGTATTTT. The variable domain in full, completed from reference TRBV7-2 and TRBJ2-3, reads GAGVSQSPSNKVTEKGKDVELRCDPISGHTALYWYRQSLGQGLEFLIYFQGNSAPDKSGLPSDRFSAERTGGSVSTLTIQRTQQEDSAVYLCANGPGLAGGRTDTQYFGPGTRLTVL.

This clone was recorded once. The chain joins TRBV5-1 to TRBJ2-3; 9 positions match TRBD2. Trimming at V came to 0 bases and at J to 5 bases, leaving 13 bases not matched to a gene. The germline V gene encodes CDR1 SGHRS and CDR2 YFSETQ. The CDR3 has 18 residues. The DNA for the CDR3 is TGCGCCAGCAGCTTGGGGGCTAGCGGGACCGGGCGGGGAGATACGCAGTATTTT. This encodes CASSLGASGTGRGDTQYF.

The rearrangement uses TRBV7-2 and TRBJ1-6, with D possibly being TRBD1 (6 bases). The CDR3 extends over 16 amino acids. Germline V gene data show CDR1 as SGHTA and CDR2 as FQGNSA. The ends were cut back, 4 bases at V and 7 bases at J, with 17 bases in the middle. The chain's CDR3 is CASSSRFGGANSPLHF. The CDR3 nucleotides are TGTGCCAGCAGCTCCCGTTTCGGGGGGGCCAATTCACCCCTCCACTTT.

This chain uses TRBV2 with TRBJ2-2, with TRBD1 matching over 10 bases. V gave up 6 bases and J gave up 5 bases; unmatched junction bases: 9. The germline V gene encodes CDR1 SNHLY and CDR2 FYNNEI. The CDR3 has 16 amino acids. CDR3 in amino acids: CASSRDRGRETGELFF. CDR3 coding DNA: TGTGCCAGCAGCCGCGACAGGGGGCGCGAGACCGGGGAGCTGTTTTTT.

The V call is TRBV4-2, the J call TRBJ1-1, with a possible D match to TRBD1 (6 bases). The length of the CDR3 is 14 residues. The ends were cut back, 0 bases at V and 5 bases at J, with 10 bases in the middle. CDR1 is LGHNA, CDR2 YNFKEQ, per germline. The CDR3 spells CASSQDQQGTEAFF. The CDR3 DNA reads TGTGCCAGCAGCCAAGACCAACAGGGAACTGAAGCTTTCTTT.

This sequence joins TRBV5-1 and TRBJ1-1; D is unclear. This CDR3 has 14 residues. The V gene lost 2 bases and the J gene lost 1 base, with 9 bases spanning the gap. From germline, CDR1 is SGHRS and CDR2 YFSETQ. CDR3 residues: CASSFATPNTEAFF. CDR3 bases: TGCGCCAGCAGCTTCGCGACACCGAACACTGAAGCTTTCTTT. The whole variable domain, remainder taken from reference TRBV5-1 and TRBJ1-1, is KAGVTQTPRYLIKTRGQQVTLSCSPISGHRSVSWYQQTPGQGLQFLFEYFSETQRNKGNFPGRFSGRQFSNSRSEMNVSTLELGDSALYLCASSFATPNTEAFFGQGTRLTVV.

The V gene is TRBV5-1, the J gene TRBJ2-7; 7 nucleotides line up with TRBD2. The V gene end was trimmed by 4 bases and the J gene end by 6 bases; junction bases not matched to a gene: 1. The germline gives CDR1 SGHRS, CDR2 YFSETQ. CDR3 length equals 11 residues. For the CDR3, the DNA is TGCGCCAGCAGCCCGGGGGGCGAGCAGTACTTC. It encodes CASSPGGEQYF.

This clone has just one count. The CDR3 DNA follows: TGTGCCAGCAGCCAGGGACAGGGAAATGAAAAACTGTTTTTT. It specifies CASSQGQGNEKLFF. The rearrangement uses TRBV7-9 and TRBJ1-4; 9 bases are a match to TRBD1. Trimming cost V 5 bases and J 5 bases; bases outside gene matches: 3. Germline V gene data show CDR1 as SEHNR and CDR2 as FQNEAQ (reference sequence). The CDR3 contains 14 residues.

The gene calls are TRBV6-4 and TRBJ1-5; no clear D. Germline CDR1 reads MRHNA; CDR2 reads SNTAGT. V shed 2 bases and J shed 4 bases, with 18 bases lying between them. This CDR3 contains 17 residues. CDR3: CASSDRIGRIQNQPQHF. DNA of the CDR3: TGTGCCAGCAGTGACCGAATTGGGCGCATCCAGAATCAGCCCCAGCATTTT.

The rearrangement joins TRBV9 to TRBJ1-3; D is perhaps TRBD1 (6 bases). The length of the CDR3 is 16 residues. V dropped 7 bases and J dropped 0 bases, with 17 bases sitting between them. Per the germline V gene, CDR1 is SGDLS and CDR2 is YYNGEE. The CDR3 DNA reads TGTGCCAGCCAGGGGAGAGGCGGGAGCTCTGGAAACACCATATATTTT. This encodes CASQGRGGSSGNTIYF.

V is TRBV5-1 and J is TRBJ2-1; the D gene is possibly TRBD2 (5 bases). With 4 bases removed from V and 0 bases from J, the gap between germline ends came to 20 bases. CDR3 length: 18 residues. Germline V CDR1 and CDR2: SGHRS, YFSETQ. CDR3 region: CASSQSNGGLSSYNEQFF. CDR3 DNA: TGCGCCAGCAGCCAGAGTAACGGAGGATTGAGCTCCTACAATGAGCAGTTCTTC.

The chain links TRBV6-6 to TRBJ2-3, with a weak D call TRBD1 (6 bases). The CDR3 has 13 residues. In germline, CDR1 is MNHNY, CDR2 SVGAGI (reference sequence). The ends were cut back, 10 bases at V and 2 bases at J, with 13 bases in the middle. The DNA for the CDR3 is TGTGCCACCGGACAGACCGTCACAGATACGCAGTATTTT. Residues: CATGQTVTDTQYF.

The rearrangement uses TRBV30 and TRBJ2-2; a possible D gene is TRBD2 (5 bases). CDR1 is GTSNPN, CDR2 SVGIG, per germline (reference sequence). The CDR3 has 14 residues. V gave up 0 bases and J gave up 7 bases, with 12 bases separating them. The CDR3 sequence: CAWSVRGINGELFF. The CDR3 coding sequence is TGTGCCTGGAGTGTACGAGGGATCAACGGGGAGCTGTTTTTT.

The chain employs TRBV28 and TRBJ2-3; D may be TRBD1 (5 bases). V was trimmed by 3 bases and J by 5 bases, leaving 18 bases between them. The CDR3 is made up of 16 amino acids. CDR1 is MDHEN and CDR2 is SYDVKM in the germline V gene. The CDR3, as DNA: TGTGCCAGCAGTTTGTCGTGGGGCATAACCGTAGATACGCAGTATTTT. It yields the protein CASSLSWGITVDTQYF.